This T cell receptor (beta chain) came from a study of CD8+CD57+ T cells in acquired aplastic anemia. Overall study context: The mean DNA yield obtained from sorted CD4+ and CD8+ cells came to approximately 3 ug. Study-wide results and caveats: The CD8+ Simpson's diversity of patients and controls was not significantly different.

With respect to this clonotype: Its antigen is undetermined.

Patients picked for sequencing had shown CD8+CD57+ cell expansion detected by flow cytometry. TCR beta VDJ combinations and CDR3 sequences were profiled from genomic DNA. TCRdb re-derived calls from the reads in MiXCR, one entry per CDR3 protein. The data contain more than 250,000 distinct CDR3 sequences, around 82% of them singletons. Trimming stripped 0 bases from V and 4 bases from J, with 9 bases between. This CDR3 is 14 amino acids long. CDR1 and CDR2 from the germline V gene are LNHNV and YYDKDF (reference sequence). J is TRBJ2-5 and V is TRBV15; the D call may be TRBD1 or TRBD2 (6 bases each). The receptor's source is a human donor with aplastic anemia. The material sequenced was sorted CD4+, CD8+, or CD8+CD57+ T cells (not recorded which) from PBMCs. The DNA for the CDR3 is TGTGCCACCAGCAGAGATCGGGGGCGAGAGACCCAGTACTTC. Translated, it gives CATSRDRGRETQYF.